Shown below are 4 T cell receptor beta chains from a single sample sequenced in a study of response to subunit inactivated influenza vaccine. TCRdb re-analysed the RT-PCR reads in MiXCR, keeping a single row per CDR3 protein. The sample has over 150,000 distinct CDR3 sequences; about 11% are singletons. The sample was non-naive T cells sorted from PBMCs, taken about 6 weeks after vaccination. The receptor set was obtained from a man aged 50 to 60 who received an inactivated influenza vaccine.

Remarks on this clonotype: A much more abundant neighbour one base away suggests this may be a read error. CDR3 residues: CASSFGDPFTDTQYF. CDR3 coding DNA: TGTGCCAGCAGCTTCGGGGACCCCTTCACAGATACGCAGTATTTT. The chain carries TRBV7-9 and TRBJ2-3; D could derive from TRBD1 or TRBD2 (5 bases each). The germline V and J ends were trimmed by 3 bases and 2 bases, with 12 bases remaining between them. This CDR3 has 15 residues. Germline V gene data show CDR1 as SEHNR and CDR2 as FQNEAQ (reference sequence).

This clonotype was counted only a few times. This chain joins TRBV5-1 and TRBJ2-1, with 11 bases lining up with TRBD2. V was pared by 0 bases and J by 10 bases, with 6 bases of the junction left unmatched. The CDR3 runs to 15 residues. The V gene's germline CDR1 is SGHRS and CDR2 YFSETQ. CDR3 sequence (DNA): TGCGCCAGCAGCTTGGGTAGCGGGGGGGCCGGGGAGCAGTTCTTC. This translates into CASSLGSGGAGEQFF.

At least ten counts were recorded for this clonotype. V is TRBV4-1 and J is TRBJ1-4; TRBD1 might be the D (5 bases). Per the germline V gene, CDR1 is MGHRA and CDR2 is YSYEKL. The CDR3 runs 17 residues. V lost 1 base and J lost 0, with 12 bases in between. The CDR3 here is CASSQGLIGATNEKLFF. The CDR3 nucleotides are TGCGCCAGCAGCCAAGGTCTGATAGGGGCAACTAATGAAAAACTGTTTTTT.

There are many counts of this clonotype. The chain couples TRBV5-1 to TRBJ2-1; D gene uncertain. Trimming removed 4 bases from V and 4 bases from J, with 6 bases in between. This CDR3 contains 12 residues. Germline-derived CDR1 and CDR2 are SGHRS and YFSETQ. CDR3 nucleotide sequence: TGCGCCAGCAGCCAACCGTACAATGAGCAGTTCTTC. Translated, it gives CASSQPYNEQFF.